These 15 T cell receptor beta chains share one sample of origin, sequenced in a study of blood T cell repertoires in COVID-19. Profiling relied on immunoSEQ multiplex PCR, and the TCRdb table lists in-frame clones only, not all of them. The sample shows about 130,000 clones, about 76% of them seen only once. The sample comprised peripheral blood. These receptors were obtained from a woman between 70 and 85 years old with COVID-19, enrolled during active disease.

The rearrangement uses TRBV3-1 (or the pseudogene TRBV3-2) and TRBJ2-7, with 7 bases lining up with TRBD1. V lost 4 bases to trimming and J lost 4 bases; unmatched junction nucleotides: 10. CDR3 length: 15 amino acids. Germline lookup yields CDR1 LGHDT and CDR2 YNNKEL (reference sequence). The CDR3 nucleotides are TGTGCCAGCAGCCCAACAGGGGACAGACTTTACGAGCAGTACTTC. Translating it yields CASSPTGDRLYEQYF.

This clone was observed a few times. The V and J genes are TRBV3-1 (or the pseudogene TRBV3-2) and TRBJ1-1, with D possibly TRBD1 on 5 matching bases. The CDR3 totals 16 residues. Germline CDR1 LGHDT, CDR2 YNNKEL (reference sequence). The V and J ends lost 4 bases and 0 bases respectively, with 15 bases between them. The chain's CDR3 is CASSPLPQGVNTEAFF. The CDR3 nucleotides are TGTGCCAGCAGCCCACTTCCCCAGGGCGTGAACACTGAAGCTTTCTTT.

This clone came up once. The chain employs TRBV29-1 and TRBJ2-1; D unresolved. The V end lost 7 bases, the J end lost 0 bases, and 16 bases lay between the germline ends. CDR3 length: 15 residues. Looked up from germline, CDR1 is SQVTM and CDR2 is ANQGSEA. The CDR3 nucleotides are TGCAGCGAGCTGGTACAGTACACCTCCTACAATGAGCAGTTCTTC. It yields the protein CSELVQYTSYNEQFF.

The chain has TRBV11-2 and TRBJ2-1; 8 bases align to TRBD2. With V trimmed by 1 base and J by 6 bases, 14 bases remained unmatched. This CDR3 spans 18 amino acids. Germline CDR1 is SGHAT and CDR2 is FQNNGV. DNA of the CDR3: TGTGCCAGCAGCTTAGGTATGGGAGGACTAGCAGAGGCCAATGAGCAGTTCTTC. Translation: CASSLGMGGLAEANEQFF.

This sequence joins TRBV7-9 and TRBJ2-5; 8 nucleotides match TRBD1. Trimming removed 4 bases from V and 4 bases from J; junction bases left unmatched: 8. The CDR3 is made up of 15 amino acids. In germline, CDR1 is SEHNR, CDR2 FQNEAQ (reference sequence). The CDR3 DNA reads TGTGCCAGCAGCTCGGACAGGGCTTCGATAGAGACCCAGTACTTC. Residues: CASSSDRASIETQYF.

V usage is TRBV30 and J usage is TRBJ1-2; tentative D call: TRBD1 (6 bases). Germline V gene sequence: CDR1 GTSNPN, CDR2 SVGIG (reference sequence). The CDR3 is made up of 15 amino acids. Deletions cut 4 bases from V and 6 bases from J, with 21 bases between. The CDR3 spells CAWKSDRGGEDGYTF. CDR3 nucleotide sequence: TGTGCCTGGAAATCGGACAGAGGGGGAGAAGATGGCTACACCTTC. Combining the CDR3 with reference TRBV30 and TRBJ1-2 gives the whole variable domain SQTIHQWPATLVQPVGSPLSLECTVEGTSNPNLYWYRQAAGRGLQLLFYSVGIGQISSEVPQNLSASRPQDRQFILSSKKLLLSDSGFYLCAWKSDRGGEDGYTFGSGTRLTVV.

The table lists this clone with a count of one. This rearrangement joins TRBV28 to TRBJ1-3, with a tentative D call TRBD1 (5 bases). Germline assignment: CDR1 MDHEN and CDR2 SYDVKM. V was trimmed by 5 bases and J by 2 bases, leaving 10 bases between them. There are 14 residues in the CDR3. The CDR3 bases are TGTGCCAGCAGTCCGGGGGGAACTGGAAACACCATATATTTT. It yields the protein CASSPGGTGNTIYF.

The chain uses TRBV19 and TRBJ1-2; 9 bases agree with TRBD1. Germline CDR1 reads LNHDA; CDR2 reads SQIVND (reference sequence). The CDR3 runs to 15 residues. The J segment lost 1 base and the V segment lost 3 bases, leaving 3 bases of the junction unmatched. Here the CDR3 reads CASSMDRGNNYGYTF. CDR3 bases: TGTGCCAGTAGTATGGACAGGGGCAATAACTATGGCTACACCTTC. The variable domain in full, completed from reference TRBV19 and TRBJ1-2, reads DGGITQSPKYLFRKEGQNVTLSCEQNLNHDAMYWYRQDPGQGLRLIYYSQIVNDFQKGDIAEGYSVSREKKESFPLTVTSAQKNPTAFYLCASSMDRGNNYGYTFGSGTRLTVV.

This chain joins TRBV6-6 and TRBJ1-6; D not resolved. There are 16 residues in the CDR3. The ends were cut back, 3 bases at V and 0 bases at J, with 9 bases in the middle. Germline V CDR1 and CDR2: MNHNY, SVGAGI (reference sequence). CDR3 residues: CASSYGRGSYNSPLHF. The CDR3 region has the DNA TGTGCCAGCAGTTATGGCAGAGGCTCCTATAATTCACCCCTCCACTTT.

The chain has TRBV10-3 and TRBJ1-4; D possibly corresponds to TRBD1 (6 bases). The length of the CDR3 is 13 residues. CDR1 and CDR2 (germline): ENHRY, SYGVKD. V lost 10 bases to trimming and J lost 6 bases, with 15 bases between them. CDR3 DNA sequence: TGTGCCACCCGGGGGGGGGCGGATGAAAAACTGTTTTTT. Translating it yields CATRGGADEKLFF.

This rearrangement joins TRBV29-1 to TRBJ2-7; D is possibly TRBD2 (7 bases). Germline V gene lookup returns CDR1 SQVTM and CDR2 ANQGSEA. CDR3 length: 12 amino acids. V lost 3 bases and J 7 bases, leaving 13 bases between the germline ends. CDR3 DNA sequence: TGCAGCGTTGAGGGAGGGGGAAGAGAGCAGTACTTC. Translation gives CSVEGGGREQYF.

The rearrangement links TRBV9 to TRBJ1-5; a possible D gene is TRBD1 (5 bases). The germline gives CDR1 SGDLS, CDR2 YYNGEE. V lost 4 bases, J lost 7 bases, and 18 bases lay in between. This CDR3 contains 15 residues. The chain's CDR3 is CASSPTDSRRQPQHF. DNA of the CDR3: TGTGCCAGCAGCCCTACCGACAGCCGCAGACAGCCCCAGCATTTT.

The chain's CDR3 is CASSPQGQGNGYTF. The CDR3 nucleotides read TGTGCCAGCAGCCCACAGGGCCAAGGGAATGGCTACACCTTC. The chain recombines TRBV27 with TRBJ1-2; D is possibly TRBD1 (6 bases). V shed 6 bases and J shed 6 bases, with 17 bases lying between them. Per the germline V gene, CDR1 is MNHEY and CDR2 is SMNVEV (reference sequence). The CDR3 consists of 14 residues.

The chain couples TRBV30 to TRBJ2-2; 8 positions agree with TRBD2. Germline assignment: CDR1 GTSNPN and CDR2 SVGIG (reference sequence). The CDR3 consists of 14 residues. The junction had 4 bases not matched to a gene; V was cut back by 2 bases and J by 5 bases. DNA for the CDR3: TGTGCCTGGAGTTTATTAGCGGGGACCGGGGAGCTGTTTTTT. Residues: CAWSLLAGTGELFF.

The chain joins TRBV4-1 to TRBJ2-3, with a weak D call TRBD2 (7 bases). This CDR3 spans 15 amino acids. Germline CDR1 reads MGHRA; CDR2 reads YSYEKL. Trimming pared 2 bases from V and 4 bases from J, leaving 13 bases between. CDR3 coding DNA: TGCGCCAGCAGCCAAACGGGGGGCCCGGCAGATACGCAGTATTTT. Residues: CASSQTGGPADTQYF.